These T cell receptor beta chains were read from a single sample in a study of OX40 agonist ivuxolimab in advanced cancers. The repertoire was sequenced with immunoSEQ multiplex PCR; TCRdb's copy has only in-frame clones and lacks some. The sample holds fewer than 35,000 clones, 80% seen once. This specimen consisted of CD4+ or CD8+ T cells sorted from blood, obtained in a trial of the OX40 agonist ivuxolimab. These receptor sequences come from an adult with an advanced solid tumor such as melanoma, head and neck, liver or kidney cancer. Each CDR3 is given with its conserved first and last residue. A D gene is named only where the DNA matches it firmly. Size values are once, few and many counts, or a class for expanded clones, and some rows have none.

V gene	clone size	D gene	J gene	CDR3 DNA	CDR3 protein
TRBV19	-	-	TRBJ2-1	TGTGCCAGTAGTATACAGGGGAGGACCTACAATGAGCAGTTCTTC	CASSIQGRTYNEQFF
TRBV15	-	TRBD1	TRBJ2-1	TGTGCCACCAGCCTAGCCGGGACAGGGGTGAATGAGCAGTTCTTC	CATSLAGTGVNEQFF
TRBV28	-	TRBD2	TRBJ2-2	TGTGCCAGCAGACCGGGACTAGCGAACACCGGGGAGCTGTTTTTT	CASRPGLANTGELFF
TRBV19	once	-	TRBJ1-1	TGTGCCAGTTCGTCACAGGTGAACACTGAAGCTTTCTTT	CASSSQVNTEAFF
TRBV5-6	-	-	TRBJ2-1	TGTGCCAGCAGCCCGATATTCAACCGGGTTGAGCAGTTCTTC	CASSPIFNRVEQFF
TRBV5-1	-	-	TRBJ2-7	TGCGCCAGCAGCCCGGGACTGGGGGCTTCCTACGAGCAGTACTTC	CASSPGLGASYEQYF
TRBV28	-	-	TRBJ2-5	TGTGCCAGCAGTTTAGTCGGTGGTAGGTGGGAGACCCAGTACTTC	CASSLVGGRWETQYF
TRBV5-4	-	-	TRBJ2-7	TGTGCCAGCAGCTTGGTGGGCGAGCGATGGGGCTACGAGCAGTACTTC	CASSLVGERWGYEQYF
TRBV5-4	-	TRBD2	TRBJ2-1	TGTGCCTTTCACCGGGAGGTTTACAATGAGCAGTTCTTC	CAFHREVYNEQFF
TRBV5-1	-	TRBD1	TRBJ2-3	TGCGCCAGCAGCTTGACTGGGACAGCAGATACGCAGTATTTT	CASSLTGTADTQYF
TRBV6-6	-	TRBD1	TRBJ1-2	TGTGCCAGCAGGAGACAGGGCGGTGGCTACACCTTC	CASRRQGGGYTF
TRBV2	-	TRBD2	TRBJ2-5	TGTGCCAGCAGTGAGGGAGAACTAGCGGGGGGGCCGGAGACCCAGTACTTC	CASSEGELAGGPETQYF
TRBV13	-	-	TRBJ2-5	TGTGCCAGCAGCTCCCCAATCGTGGGTCCCGTGAACCAAGAGACCCAGTACTTC	CASSSPIVGPVNQETQYF
TRBV18	-	-	TRBJ2-1	TGTGCCAGCTCACCACCCAATGGGGCTGACAATGAGCAGTTCTTC	CASSPPNGADNEQFF
TRBV28	-	-	TRBJ1-6	TGTGCCAGCGGGTTGTCCTATAATTCACCCCTCCACTTT	CASGLSYNSPLHF
TRBV5-1	once	-	TRBJ2-1	TGCGCCAGCAGCTTATTTATGGGGACCAACAATGAGCAGTTCTTC	CASSLFMGTNNEQFF
TRBV5-4	-	TRBD1	TRBJ1-4	TGTGCCAGCAGCTACAGGGGTGAGGATGAAAAACTGTTTTTT	CASSYRGEDEKLFF
TRBV7-3	-	-	TRBJ2-5	TGTGCCAGCAGCTTTAGAGGCGCTGAGACCCAGTACTTC	CASSFRGAETQYF
TRBV5-6	-	-	TRBJ1-3	TGTGCCAGCAGCTTAGGTCAGCTGGGAAACACCATATATTTT	CASSLGQLGNTIYF
TRBV21-1	-	-	TRBJ1-1	TGTGCCAGCAGCTCCCCCGGGACAACCCATGAATACACTGAAGCTTTCTTT	CASSSPGTTHEYTEAFF
TRBV29-1	-	TRBD2	TRBJ2-5	TGCAGCGTGCCGACATTAGCGGGGGCCTCCCAAGAGACCCAGTACTTC	CSVPTLAGASQETQYF
TRBV27	-	-	TRBJ1-6	TGTGCCAGCAGTTTGGAGCACGTTGGCTCACCCCTCCACTTT	CASSLEHVGSPLHF
TRBV11-2	few	-	TRBJ2-3	TGTGCCAGCAGCTTAGCTTACCGGACAAGGACGACAGATACGCAGTATTTT	CASSLAYRTRTTDTQYF
TRBV6-6	few	TRBD2	TRBJ2-5	TGTGCCAGCAGTTACTCTGCTAGCGGGGTGGGAGAGACCCAGTACTTC	CASSYSASGVGETQYF
TRBV7-7	-	-	TRBJ1-1	TGTGCCAGCAGCCTTCAGGTGAACACTGAAGCTTTCTTT	CASSLQVNTEAFF
TRBV4-1	-	TRBD1	TRBJ1-5	TGCGCCAGCAGCCAAGGGACAGGGGGTATCTTGGTGTCACGCAATCAGCCCCAGCATTTT	CASSQGTGGILVSRNQPQHF